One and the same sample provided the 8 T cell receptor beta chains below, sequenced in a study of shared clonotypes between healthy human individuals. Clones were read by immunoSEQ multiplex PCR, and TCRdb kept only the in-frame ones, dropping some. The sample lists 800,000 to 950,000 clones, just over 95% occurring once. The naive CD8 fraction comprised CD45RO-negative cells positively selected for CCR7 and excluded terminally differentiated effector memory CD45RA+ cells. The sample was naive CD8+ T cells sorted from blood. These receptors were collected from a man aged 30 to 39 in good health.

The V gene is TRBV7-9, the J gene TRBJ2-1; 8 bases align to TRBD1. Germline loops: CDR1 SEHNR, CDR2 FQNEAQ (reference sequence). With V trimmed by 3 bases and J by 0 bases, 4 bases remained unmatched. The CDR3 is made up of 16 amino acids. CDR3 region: CASSLEQGGSYNEQFF. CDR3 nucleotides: TGTGCCAGCAGCTTGGAACAGGGGGGCTCCTACAATGAGCAGTTCTTC.

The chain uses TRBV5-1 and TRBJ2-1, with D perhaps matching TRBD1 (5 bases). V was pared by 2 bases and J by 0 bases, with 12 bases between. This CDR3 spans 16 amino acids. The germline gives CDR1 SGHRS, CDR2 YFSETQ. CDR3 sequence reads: CASSLSQGSSYNEQFF. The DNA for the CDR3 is TGCGCCAGCAGCTTATCTCAGGGCAGCTCCTACAATGAGCAGTTCTTC. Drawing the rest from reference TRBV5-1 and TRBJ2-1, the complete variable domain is KAGVTQTPRYLIKTRGQQVTLSCSPISGHRSVSWYQQTPGQGLQFLFEYFSETQRNKGNFPGRFSGRQFSNSRSEMNVSTLELGDSALYLCASSLSQGSSYNEQFFGPGTRLTVL.

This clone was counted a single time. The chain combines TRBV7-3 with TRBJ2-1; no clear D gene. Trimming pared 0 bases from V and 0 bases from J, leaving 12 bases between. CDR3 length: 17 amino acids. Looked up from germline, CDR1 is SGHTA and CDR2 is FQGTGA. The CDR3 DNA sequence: TGTGCCAGCAGCTTAACCGCTATTGAAAACTCCTACAATGAGCAGTTCTTC. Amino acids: CASSLTAIENSYNEQFF.

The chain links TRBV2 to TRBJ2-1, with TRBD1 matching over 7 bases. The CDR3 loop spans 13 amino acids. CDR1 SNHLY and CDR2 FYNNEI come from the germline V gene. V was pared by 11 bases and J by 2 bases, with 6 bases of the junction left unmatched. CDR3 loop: CALRTGPYNEQFF. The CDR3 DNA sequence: TGTGCCTTACGGACAGGTCCCTACAATGAGCAGTTCTTC.

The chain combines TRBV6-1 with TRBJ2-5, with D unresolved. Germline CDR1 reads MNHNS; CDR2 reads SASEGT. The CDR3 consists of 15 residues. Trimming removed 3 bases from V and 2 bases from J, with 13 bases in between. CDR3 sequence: CASSEAGDPQETQYF. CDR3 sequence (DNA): TGTGCCAGCAGTGAGGCAGGCGATCCTCAAGAGACCCAGTACTTC.

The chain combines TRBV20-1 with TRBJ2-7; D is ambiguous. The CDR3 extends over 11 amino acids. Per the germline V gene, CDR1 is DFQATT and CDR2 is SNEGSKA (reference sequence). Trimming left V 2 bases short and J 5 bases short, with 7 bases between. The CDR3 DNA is TGCAGTGCTAGATACCCCAACGAGCAGTACTTC. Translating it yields CSARYPNEQYF.

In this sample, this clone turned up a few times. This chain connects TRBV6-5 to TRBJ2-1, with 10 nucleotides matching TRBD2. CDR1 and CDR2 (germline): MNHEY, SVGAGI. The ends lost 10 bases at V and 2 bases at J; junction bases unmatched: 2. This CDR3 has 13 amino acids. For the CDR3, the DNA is TGTGCCACCACTAGCGGGACCTACAATGAGCAGTTCTTC. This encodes CATTSGTYNEQFF.

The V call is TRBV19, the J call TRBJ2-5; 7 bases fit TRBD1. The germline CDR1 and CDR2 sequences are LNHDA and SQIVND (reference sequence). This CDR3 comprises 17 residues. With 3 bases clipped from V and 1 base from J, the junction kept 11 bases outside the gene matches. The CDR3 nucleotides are TGTGCCAGTAGTATGCGTACCGACAGGGTAGTCCAAGAGACCCAGTACTTC. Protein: CASSMRTDRVVQETQYF.